A single sample is the source of the 27 T cell receptor beta chains below, sequenced in a study of a mutant IDH1 vaccine in newly diagnosed glioma. Time point given: week 5, during vaccination. Mutant IDH1 20-mer peptide, at 300 ug, made up each vaccine dose, with topical imiquimod. No cognate antigen is known for these TCRs. The assay was immunoSEQ multiplex PCR, and TCRdb's table has in-frame clones only and misses some. Of 70,000 to 90,000 clones in the sample, 90% to 95% were seen once. The sequencing used PBMCs, collected from a glioma patient whose treatment included an IDH1 peptide vaccine. These receptors all come from a woman in her 50s with glioma.

The chain combines TRBV5-6 with TRBJ2-7, with no clear D. V was clipped by 0 bases and J by 2 bases, with 6 bases between them. Germline V gene lookup returns CDR1 SGHDT and CDR2 YYEEEE. The CDR3 length is 13 residues. CDR3 DNA sequence: TGTGCCAGCAGCTTGGGGTTGACCTACGAGCAGTACTTC. This translates into CASSLGLTYEQYF.

The V call is TRBV5-4, the J call TRBJ1-3; TRBD1 might be the D (5 bases). V lost 4 bases, J lost 3 bases, and 17 bases lay in between. The CDR3 runs 16 residues. Germline V gene lookup returns CDR1 SGHNT and CDR2 YYREEE (reference sequence). The CDR3 nucleotides read TGTGCCAGCAGCCATCAGGGTAACGCCTTTGGAAACACCATATATTTT. Amino acid sequence: CASSHQGNAFGNTIYF.

This chain connects TRBV2 to TRBJ1-1; D may be TRBD1 (5 bases). CDR1 and CDR2 (germline): SNHLY, FYNNEI. Trimming pared 2 bases from V and 1 base from J, leaving 11 bases between. The CDR3 totals 15 residues. CDR3 in amino acids: CASSELGGGNTEAFF. The CDR3 DNA reads TGTGCCAGCAGTGAATTGGGGGGAGGGAACACTGAAGCTTTCTTT.

The V call is TRBV19, the J call TRBJ2-3; TRBD2 is a possible D gene (5 bases). Germline CDR1 and CDR2: LNHDA and SQIVND (reference sequence). V was shortened by 2 bases and J by 0 bases, with 12 bases between the two germline ends. The CDR3 has 16 amino acids. The CDR3, as DNA: TGTGCCAGTAGTATACGACGGGGAGTTAGCACAGATACGCAGTATTTT. This encodes CASSIRRGVSTDTQYF.

The rearrangement joins TRBV28 to TRBJ2-2; 12 bases match TRBD2. With 3 bases clipped from V and 5 bases from J, the junction kept 4 bases outside the gene matches. Germline lookup yields CDR1 MDHEN and CDR2 SYDVKM. The CDR3 spans 16 residues. CDR3 sequence reads: CASSFFGTSGTGELFF. In DNA form, the CDR3 reads TGTGCCAGCAGTTTCTTCGGGACTAGCGGGACCGGGGAGCTGTTTTTT. Full variable domain (rest looked up from reference TRBV28 and TRBJ2-2): DVKVTQSSRYLVKRTGEKVFLECVQDMDHENMFWYRQDPGLGLRLIYFSYDVKMKEKGDIPEGYSVSREKKERFSLILESASTNQTSMYLCASSFFGTSGTGELFFGEGSRLTVL.

This clone has only one observation. The rearrangement links TRBV4-1 to TRBJ2-7; possibly TRBD1 or TRBD2 for D (5 bases each). Germline V gene data show CDR1 as MGHRA and CDR2 as YSYEKL. The CDR3 is 13 residues long. V was trimmed by 10 bases and J by 0 bases, leaving 13 bases between them. The CDR3 spells CATRDPSSYEQYF. The CDR3 DNA follows: TGCGCCACACGGGACCCGAGCTCCTACGAGCAGTACTTC.

J is TRBJ1-4 and V is TRBV5-1; 10 bases fit TRBD1. The germline gives CDR1 SGHRS, CDR2 YFSETQ. Trimming at V came to 0 bases and at J to 5 bases, leaving 10 bases not matched to a gene. The CDR3 totals 18 residues. Here the CDR3 reads CASSLDPPGQGLNEKLFF. CDR3 DNA sequence: TGCGCCAGCAGCTTGGATCCCCCGGGACAGGGGTTGAATGAAAAACTGTTTTTT.

The chain's CDR3 is CASSYAVGNYNEQFF. CDR3 DNA: TGTGCCAGCAGTTACGCAGTGGGGAACTACAATGAGCAGTTCTTC. The rearrangement uses TRBV6-6 and TRBJ2-1; D remains ambiguous. CDR3 length equals 15 residues. CDR1 and CDR2 from the germline V gene are MNHNY and SVGAGI (reference sequence). The V end was cut by 2 bases, the J end by 3 bases, with 11 bases between.

The chain couples TRBV4-1 to TRBJ2-1; 7 bases are shared with TRBD2. Trimming at V came to 3 bases and at J to 5 bases, leaving 13 bases not matched to a gene. Germline V CDR1 and CDR2: MGHRA, YSYEKL. The CDR3 runs to 17 residues. CDR3 region: CASSHGPWASGNNEQFF. The DNA for the CDR3 is TGCGCCAGCAGCCACGGGCCCTGGGCTAGCGGTAACAATGAGCAGTTCTTC.

This sequence joins TRBV18 and TRBJ2-5; TRBD2 agrees at 8 bases. The CDR3 is made up of 12 amino acids. Germline V gene data show CDR1 as KGHSH and CDR2 as LQKENI. V gave up 6 bases and J gave up 3 bases; unmatched junction bases: 0. The CDR3 nucleotides read TGTGCCAGCTCGCGGGGGGAAGAGACCCAGTACTTC. Protein: CASSRGEETQYF.

Points on this clone: This same CDR3 is encoded by further DNA sequences in the sample. This rearrangement joins TRBV11-2 to TRBJ1-1; the D is unclear. The V gene lost 0 bases and the J gene lost 6 bases, with 14 bases spanning the gap. CDR3 length: 15 residues. Germline V gene lookup returns CDR1 SGHAT and CDR2 FQNNGV. CDR3 protein: CASSLDLNIRSEAFF. CDR3 nucleotides: TGTGCCAGCAGCTTAGATCTAAATATACGGTCTGAAGCTTTCTTT.

The rearrangement joins TRBV19 to TRBJ2-7, with D tentatively TRBD1 or TRBD2 (5 bases each). Germline V gene sequence: CDR1 LNHDA, CDR2 SQIVND (reference sequence). The CDR3 loop spans 13 amino acids. The V gene lost 8 bases and the J gene lost 2 bases, with 13 bases spanning the gap. CDR3 in amino acids: CASGDVPTYEQYF. The CDR3 bases are TGTGCCAGTGGGGACGTACCAACCTACGAGCAGTACTTC. Filled out from reference TRBV19 and TRBJ2-7, the complete variable domain reads DGGITQSPKYLFRKEGQNVTLSCEQNLNHDAMYWYRQDPGQGLRLIYYSQIVNDFQKGDIAEGYSVSREKKESFPLTVTSAQKNPTAFYLCASGDVPTYEQYFGPGTRLTVT.

The rearrangement links TRBV10-1 to TRBJ2-7, with 11 bases matching TRBD1. CDR1 WNHNN and CDR2 SYGVQD come from the germline V gene (reference sequence). The J segment lost 5 bases and the V segment lost 6 bases, leaving 9 bases of the junction unmatched. The CDR3 runs to 15 residues. The CDR3 is CASSSGTGGSNEQYF. In DNA, the CDR3 is TGCGCCAGCAGCTCCGGGACAGGGGGTAGCAACGAGCAGTACTTC.

The chain couples TRBV19 to TRBJ1-2; D unclear. Between the trimmed V and J ends, which lost 7 bases and 2 bases, there was a span of 8 bases. The V gene's germline CDR1 is LNHDA and CDR2 SQIVND (reference sequence). The CDR3 sequence is 12 residues long. CDR3 amino acids: CASTPLNYGYTF. CDR3 nucleotide sequence: TGTGCCAGTACCCCGCTGAACTATGGCTACACCTTC.

V is TRBV27 and J is TRBJ2-7, with a tentative D call TRBD2 (5 bases). Per germline, CDR1 MNHEY and CDR2 SMNVEV (reference sequence). This CDR3 spans 11 amino acids. Trimming stripped 9 bases from V and 10 bases from J, with 16 bases between. The CDR3 here is CASGLSDPQYF. CDR3 nucleotides: TGTGCCAGTGGACTCTCAGATCCCCAGTACTTC.

The chain employs TRBV5-1 and TRBJ2-1; 10 bases align to TRBD2. CDR1 and CDR2 (germline): SGHRS, YFSETQ. The CDR3 loop spans 16 amino acids. Trimming at V came to 0 bases and at J to 10 bases, leaving 10 bases not matched to a gene. The DNA for the CDR3 is TGCGCCAGCAGCTTGGGGAGGCTAGCGGGAGATGAAGAGCAGTTCTTC. Translating it yields CASSLGRLAGDEEQFF.

This chain uses TRBV6-5 with TRBJ1-1; the D gene is possibly TRBD1 (5 bases). The germline gives CDR1 MNHEY, CDR2 SVGAGI. V was trimmed by 2 bases and J by 5 bases, leaving 12 bases between them. CDR3 length: 14 residues. The DNA for the CDR3 is TGTGCCAGCAGTTACACCCTGGGGGGAACTGAAGCTTTCTTT. Translating gives CASSYTLGGTEAFF.

This clone was recorded only once. The rearrangement links TRBV5-1 to TRBJ2-7, with TRBD2 as a possible D gene (5 bases). V was cut by 4 bases and J by 1 base, with 15 bases left in between. CDR3 length: 15 amino acids. CDR1 and CDR2 from the germline V gene are SGHRS and YFSETQ. CDR3 amino acids: CASSPDSQPSYEQYF. The CDR3 nucleotides are TGCGCCAGCAGCCCGGACTCGCAACCTTCCTACGAGCAGTACTTC.

This clone showed up just once. The chain employs TRBV2 and TRBJ2-7; 8 bases fit TRBD1. This CDR3 has 13 residues. The V gene's germline CDR1 is SNHLY and CDR2 FYNNEI. The V gene end was trimmed by 9 bases and the J gene end by 7 bases; junction bases not matched to a gene: 11. CDR3 nucleotides: TGTGCCAGGCGCCGGGACAGGATGGAAGAGCAGTACTTC. Protein: CARRRDRMEEQYF. The full variable domain, rest sourced from reference TRBV2 and TRBJ2-7, is EPEVTQTPSHQVTQMGQEVILRCVPISNHLYFYWYRQILGQKVEFLVSFYNNEISEKSEIFDDQFSVERPDGSNFTLKIRSTKLEDSAMYFCARRRDRMEEQYFGPGTRLTVT.

This chain joins TRBV29-1 and TRBJ2-3; TRBD1 matches at 9 bases. This CDR3 region has 13 residues. Germline CDR1 SQVTM, CDR2 ANQGSEA. The J segment lost 5 bases and the V segment lost 6 bases, leaving 6 bases of the junction unmatched. Here the CDR3 reads CSVVQGAGDTQYF. CDR3 sequence (DNA): TGCAGCGTCGTACAGGGGGCGGGAGATACGCAGTATTTT.

This chain connects TRBV27 to TRBJ2-7, with D maybe TRBD2 (5 bases). CDR3 length: 15 residues. Trimming took off 3 bases at V and 2 bases at J, with 14 bases between the two ends. The germline gives CDR1 MNHEY, CDR2 SMNVEV (reference sequence). CDR3 nucleotides: TGTGCCAGCAGTTTTTGGGGAGCGTCCGCCTACGAGCAGTACTTC. Translated: CASSFWGASAYEQYF.

This clone is a singleton in its sample. The V call is TRBV27, the J call TRBJ2-5, with 10 bases that match TRBD2. Germline V gene sequence: CDR1 MNHEY, CDR2 SMNVEV (reference sequence). The CDR3 is 18 residues long. The trim removed 7 bases at V and 4 bases at J, leaving 18 bases unmatched. The DNA of the CDR3 is TGTGCCAGCATCGGGCGCGGGACTAGCGTTGGGCGGGGAGAGACCCAGTACTTC. This translates into CASIGRGTSVGRGETQYF.

The chain joins TRBV28 to TRBJ1-2; 9 bases are a match to TRBD1. V shed 6 bases, J shed 8 bases, and the junction held 7 bases outside the gene matches. The germline V gene has CDR1 MDHEN and CDR2 SYDVKM. There are 13 residues in the CDR3. The CDR3 nucleotides read TGTGCCAGCAGAAAACAGGGGGCGTGGGGCTACACCTTC. This encodes CASRKQGAWGYTF.

This clone was seen once. The chain has TRBV28 and TRBJ2-2; 7 bases are shared with TRBD2. Germline values: CDR1 MDHEN, CDR2 SYDVKM. Unmatched junction bases numbered 5, after V lost 2 bases and J lost 5 bases. The CDR3 runs 15 residues. In DNA, the CDR3 is TGTGCCAGCAGTTTAGTAGAGGGAGGGACCGGGGAGCTGTTTTTT. Amino acids: CASSLVEGGTGELFF. Looking up the rest from reference TRBV28 and TRBJ2-2 gives the full variable domain: DVKVTQSSRYLVKRTGEKVFLECVQDMDHENMFWYRQDPGLGLRLIYFSYDVKMKEKGDIPEGYSVSREKKERFSLILESASTNQTSMYLCASSLVEGGTGELFFGEGSRLTVL.

The chain combines TRBV28 with TRBJ1-2; 9 nucleotides line up with TRBD1. Germline lookup yields CDR1 MDHEN and CDR2 SYDVKM. The ends lost 2 bases at V and 4 bases at J; junction bases unmatched: 8. This CDR3 spans 16 amino acids. The CDR3 loop is CASSLITGGSTYGYTF. CDR3 sequence (DNA): TGTGCCAGCAGTTTAATTACAGGGGGCTCTACCTATGGCTACACCTTC.

The chain joins TRBV30 to TRBJ1-5; 7 bases fit TRBD1. V shed 1 base and J 5 bases; nucleotides not matched to a gene: 2. The germline V gene encodes CDR1 GTSNPN and CDR2 SVGIG (reference sequence). This CDR3 comprises 13 residues. The CDR3, as DNA: TGTGCCTGGAGTGGGACAGGCGATCAGCCCCAGCATTTT. It encodes CAWSGTGDQPQHF.

This chain links TRBV29-1 with TRBJ2-7; 10 nucleotides match TRBD1. This CDR3 has 14 amino acids. The V gene's germline CDR1 is SQVTM and CDR2 ANQGSEA. V trimming: 4 bases; J trimming: 2 bases; junction bases outside the gene matches: 5. For the CDR3, the DNA is TGCAGCGTTGTACGGGACAGGGGCGCCTACGAGCAGTACTTC. This encodes CSVVRDRGAYEQYF.